Below, 30 T cell receptor beta chains from the same sample are listed, as sequenced in a study of blood T cell repertoires in COVID-19. Profiled with immunoSEQ multiplex PCR; TCRdb holds only in-frame clones, not every one. This table has 200,000 to 250,000 clones, roughly nine tenths appearing once. Source material: PBMCs or T cells enriched from blood (not recorded which). Receptor source: a woman aged 25-40 years with acute COVID-19.

This chain joins TRBV24-1 and TRBJ1-4, with D unclear. This CDR3 has 12 amino acids. Germline V lookup: CDR1 KGHDR, CDR2 SFDVKD. With 3 bases removed from V and 8 bases from J, the gap between germline ends came to 6 bases. The CDR3 sequence: CATSDGEEKLFF. CDR3 nucleotides: TGTGCCACCAGTGATGGGGAGGAAAAACTGTTTTTT.

This chain uses TRBV7-8 with TRBJ2-1; TRBD2 matches at 10 bases. The CDR3 loop spans 13 amino acids. V lost 5 bases and J lost 14; bases outside the gene matches: 9. Germline CDR1 SGHVS, CDR2 FQNEAQ. The CDR3 loop reads CASSPGLAVLKFF. The CDR3 DNA follows: TGTGCCAGCAGCCCCGGACTAGCGGTTTTGAAGTTCTTC.

The J gene is TRBJ1-2, the V gene TRBV7-9, with a possible D match to TRBD1 (6 bases). V was shortened by 10 bases and J by 6 bases, with 18 bases between the two germline ends. Germline V CDR1 and CDR2: SEHNR, FQNEAQ (reference sequence). This CDR3 contains 13 residues. The CDR3 spells CATAAGEFDGYTF. The CDR3 DNA reads as TGTGCCACCGCAGCAGGGGAGTTTGATGGCTACACCTTC.

As for this clone: Other DNA sequences of this sample code for an identical CDR3. CDR3 region: CASSFLGGYNEQFF. CDR3 DNA sequence: TGTGCCAGCAGTTTTTTAGGGGGCTACAATGAGCAGTTCTTC. The V gene is TRBV28, the J gene TRBJ2-1; D is perhaps TRBD1 (6 bases). The length of the CDR3 is 14 residues. Germline-derived CDR1 and CDR2 are MDHEN and SYDVKM. Trimming shortened V by 3 bases and J by 3 bases, and 9 bases separated the two germline ends. Using reference TRBV28 and TRBJ2-1 for the parts outside the CDR3, the full variable domain is DVKVTQSSRYLVKRTGEKVFLECVQDMDHENMFWYRQDPGLGLRLIYFSYDVKMKEKGDIPEGYSVSREKKERFSLILESASTNQTSMYLCASSFLGGYNEQFFGPGTRLTVL.

This chain joins TRBV29-1 and TRBJ2-1, with 12 positions matching TRBD2. This CDR3 spans 19 amino acids. CDR1 is SQVTM, CDR2 ANQGSEA, per germline. The V gene end was trimmed by 0 bases and the J gene end by 6 bases; junction bases not matched to a gene: 15. The CDR3 sequence: CSVEDLGTSGRIRLNEQFF. The DNA for the CDR3 is TGCAGCGTTGAAGATCTAGGGACTAGCGGGCGGATACGGCTCAATGAGCAGTTCTTC.

V gene TRBV9 combines with J gene TRBJ1-3, with D possibly TRBD1 on 5 matching bases. Trimming removed 0 bases at V and 2 bases at J, with 9 bases between. Germline V lookup: CDR1 SGDLS, CDR2 YYNGEE. The CDR3 length is 15 residues. CDR3 bases: TGTGCCAGCAGCGTAGATCAGGGTGCTGGAAACACCATATATTTT. It specifies CASSVDQGAGNTIYF.

CDR3 DNA: TGTGCCAGCAGTTTTCATGTTGCAACTAATGAAAAACTGTTTTTT. Protein sequence: CASSFHVATNEKLFF. This chain connects TRBV28 to TRBJ1-4; D gene uncertain. Trimming pared 3 bases from V and 0 bases from J, leaving 8 bases between. The germline V gene encodes CDR1 MDHEN and CDR2 SYDVKM. There are 15 residues in the CDR3. Full variable domain (missing parts from reference TRBV28 and TRBJ1-4): DVKVTQSSRYLVKRTGEKVFLECVQDMDHENMFWYRQDPGLGLRLIYFSYDVKMKEKGDIPEGYSVSREKKERFSLILESASTNQTSMYLCASSFHVATNEKLFFGSGTQLSVL.

The chain recombines TRBV5-1 with TRBJ2-7; TRBD2 agrees at 7 bases. The CDR3 has 15 residues. CDR1 is SGHRS and CDR2 is YFSETQ in the germline V gene. With V trimmed by 0 bases and J by 4 bases, 7 bases remained unmatched. CDR3 sequence reads: CASSLVRSSGYEQYF. CDR3 in DNA: TGCGCCAGCAGCTTGGTCCGGTCTAGCGGATACGAGCAGTACTTC.

This sequence joins TRBV7-9 and TRBJ1-1; tentatively, D is TRBD1 (5 bases). CDR1 is SEHNR and CDR2 is FQNEAQ in the germline V gene (reference sequence). V was trimmed by 6 bases and J by 8 bases, leaving 13 bases between them. CDR3 length: 12 amino acids. CDR3 region: CASRNQGAEAFF. CDR3 sequence (DNA): TGTGCCAGCAGAAATCAGGGTGCCGAAGCTTTCTTT.

The chain recombines TRBV19 with TRBJ1-2; a possible D gene is TRBD1 (5 bases). This CDR3 contains 13 residues. Germline V CDR1 and CDR2: LNHDA, SQIVND (reference sequence). Trimming left V 3 bases short and J 6 bases short, with 11 bases between. The CDR3, as DNA: TGTGCCAGTAGTATGCTACAGGTCGATGGCTACACCTTC. Translating it yields CASSMLQVDGYTF.

This chain joins TRBV5-1 and TRBJ2-7, with a weak D call TRBD2 (6 bases). V dropped 0 bases and J dropped 10 bases, with 20 bases sitting between them. Germline CDR1 and CDR2: SGHRS and YFSETQ. The CDR3 length is 15 residues. The DNA for the CDR3 is TGCGCCAGCAGCTTGGCTTCGGGAGCCCTCCGTTTTCAGTACTTC. This sequence encodes CASSLASGALRFQYF.

The chain is built from TRBV5-6 and TRBJ1-1, with 7 bases aligning to TRBD1. Germline lookup yields CDR1 SGHDT and CDR2 YYEEEE. The CDR3 totals 16 residues. The V and J ends lost 4 bases and 0 bases, in that order; junction bases with no gene match: 9. CDR3 in amino acids: CASSRPGGTMNTEAFF. CDR3 sequence (DNA): TGTGCCAGCAGCCGACCAGGGGGTACAATGAACACTGAAGCTTTCTTT.

The rearrangement joins TRBV2 to TRBJ2-7, with D perhaps matching TRBD2 (6 bases). In germline, CDR1 is SNHLY, CDR2 FYNNEI. The CDR3 covers 18 residues. V lost 4 bases and J lost 0, with 22 bases in between. CDR3 residues: CASSVSAERVWISYEQYF. The CDR3, as DNA: TGTGCCAGCAGTGTTTCGGCCGAGCGGGTCTGGATCTCCTACGAGCAGTACTTC.

V and J are TRBV6-5 and TRBJ1-5; D gene ambiguous. From germline, CDR1 is MNHEY and CDR2 SVGAGI. The length of the CDR3 is 14 residues. V was clipped by 5 bases and J by 2 bases, with 10 bases between them. The CDR3 bases are TGTGCCAGCAGTACCGGCGCGGGCAATCAGCCCCAGCATTTT. Protein product: CASSTGAGNQPQHF.

CDR3 bases: TGTGCCAGCAGCTTTAACACGTTCACAGATACGCAGTATTTT. Protein sequence: CASSFNTFTDTQYF. The V and J genes are TRBV5-5 and TRBJ2-3; D call uncertain. This CDR3 has 14 amino acids. V was clipped by 2 bases and J by 2 bases, with 9 bases between them. The germline V gene encodes CDR1 SGHKS and CDR2 YYEKEE (reference sequence).

This chain joins TRBV4-3 and TRBJ2-3; 12 nucleotides agree with TRBD2. The CDR3 is 16 amino acids. Trimming took 4 bases from V and 6 from J; bases not matched to a gene: 8. Germline CDR1 is LGHNA and CDR2 is YSLEER. CDR3 coding DNA: TGCGCCAGCAGCCTTGCTAGCGGGAGGGCCTGGGATACGCAGTATTTT. This gives the protein CASSLASGRAWDTQYF.

The V and J genes are TRBV9 and TRBJ2-3; 15 bases fit TRBD2. Germline V gene lookup returns CDR1 SGDLS and CDR2 YYNGEE. The CDR3 extends over 19 amino acids. V shed 3 bases and J 0 bases; nucleotides not matched to a gene: 8. CDR3 in amino acids: CASSERGLAGGFSTDTQYF. CDR3 coding DNA: TGTGCCAGCAGCGAGAGAGGACTAGCGGGAGGGTTTAGCACAGATACGCAGTATTTT.

The chain joins TRBV6-2 or TRBV6-3 to TRBJ2-7, with D possibly TRBD2 on 5 matching bases. Looked up from germline, CDR1 is MNHEY and CDR2 is SVGEGT. Trimming removed 5 bases from V and 5 bases from J, with 19 bases in between. The CDR3 consists of 15 residues. In DNA, the CDR3 is TGTGCCAGCAGTCGCCGAACTACCCTGCGGGACGAGCAGTACTTC. Translated: CASSRRTTLRDEQYF.

This chain joins TRBV25-1 and TRBJ2-1; 9 bases match TRBD1. The V gene end was trimmed by 7 bases and the J gene end by 8 bases; junction bases not matched to a gene: 9. The germline CDR1 and CDR2 sequences are MGHDK and SYGVNS. The CDR3 runs 14 residues. The CDR3 loop is CASNRQGGMDEQFF. The CDR3 bases are TGTGCCAGCAACCGACAGGGGGGAATGGATGAGCAGTTCTTC.

This rearrangement joins TRBV18 to TRBJ1-2; D possibly corresponds to TRBD1 (5 bases). Trimming removed 2 bases at V and 4 bases at J, with 14 bases between. The CDR3 length is 15 residues. Germline V gives CDR1 KGHSH, CDR2 LQKENI. CDR3 sequence: CASSPKQGTGYGYTF. The CDR3 region has the DNA TGTGCCAGCTCACCAAAGCAGGGAACTGGCTATGGCTACACCTTC.

This clone has just a few counts. The chain combines TRBV28 with TRBJ1-2; 7 bases fit TRBD1. Germline-derived CDR1 and CDR2 are MDHEN and SYDVKM. Trimming took 4 bases from V and 5 from J; bases not matched to a gene: 4. The CDR3 length is 13 residues. The CDR3 bases are TGTGCCAGCAGTTCGGGACAGCATTATGGCTACACCTTC. Its translation: CASSSGQHYGYTF.

A single count supports this clone. The chain links TRBV11-2 to TRBJ2-5; D ambiguous. The CDR3 totals 17 residues. V was shortened by 0 bases and J by 2 bases, with 16 bases between the two germline ends. The germline CDR1 and CDR2 sequences are SGHAT and FQNNGV. CDR3 residues: CASSLDRGVAVQETQYF. CDR3 bases: TGTGCCAGCAGCTTAGATCGAGGCGTAGCTGTACAAGAGACCCAGTACTTC.

The genes are TRBV5-6 and TRBJ2-7; D perhaps matches TRBD1 (6 bases). Germline loops: CDR1 SGHDT, CDR2 YYEEEE. V lost 4 bases and J lost 2, with 28 bases in between. The CDR3 has 19 residues. In DNA, the CDR3 is TGTGCCAGCAGCAAATTGCGGGTATCACAGGGCACCTACCCCTACGAGCAGTACTTC. Translation: CASSKLRVSQGTYPYEQYF.

The genes are TRBV11-1 and TRBJ2-2; no clear D. V was trimmed by 5 bases and J by 0 bases, leaving 7 bases between them. Germline CDR1 SGHAT, CDR2 FQDESV (reference sequence). The CDR3 extends over 14 amino acids. DNA for the CDR3: TGTGCCAGCAGCCAACACACGAACACCGGGGAGCTGTTTTTT. It yields the protein CASSQHTNTGELFF.

The chain combines TRBV11-2 with TRBJ2-7; possibly TRBD2 for D (5 bases). CDR3 size: 12 residues. Germline V gene sequence: CDR1 SGHAT, CDR2 FQNNGV. The V end was cut by 1 base, the J end by 7 bases, with 8 bases between. This CDR3 reads CASSLVGGEQYF. The CDR3 nucleotides are TGTGCCAGCAGCTTAGTCGGAGGTGAGCAGTACTTC.

This chain connects TRBV4-2 to TRBJ2-2; D is perhaps TRBD2 (5 bases). Germline-derived CDR1 and CDR2 are LGHNA and YNFKEQ. The CDR3 runs to 13 residues. Trimming pared 2 bases from V and 7 bases from J, leaving 8 bases between. The CDR3 DNA sequence: TGTGCCAGCAGCCAACGAGGGATCGGGGAGCTGTTTTTT. Protein: CASSQRGIGELFF.

This chain links TRBV3-1 (or the pseudogene TRBV3-2) with TRBJ1-1; D ambiguous. The V end lost 5 bases, the J end lost 4 bases, and 14 bases lay between the germline ends. In germline, CDR1 is LGHDT, CDR2 YNNKEL (reference sequence). The CDR3 has 14 residues. CDR3 bases: TGTGCCAGCAGCTCCGGAGCCGTTGCCACTGAAGCTTTCTTT. This translates into CASSSGAVATEAFF.

The chain joins TRBV5-1 to TRBJ1-1, with D uncertain. V lost 0 bases to trimming and J lost 5 bases, with 14 bases between them. This CDR3 region has 15 residues. CDR1 is SGHRS, CDR2 YFSETQ, per germline. The CDR3 DNA reads as TGCGCCAGCAGCTTGGAGGAGGCGTTACGGACTGAAGCTTTCTTT. Protein product: CASSLEEALRTEAFF.

This clone was seen a few times. The V gene is TRBV6-5, the J gene TRBJ1-5; TRBD1 agrees at 7 bases. The ends lost 4 bases at V and 6 bases at J; junction bases unmatched: 6. CDR1 is MNHEY, CDR2 SVGAGI, per germline. This CDR3 has 14 residues. This CDR3 is CASSLQGGSQPQHF. The CDR3 bases are TGTGCCAGCAGTTTGCAGGGGGGCAGTCAGCCCCAGCATTTT.

This clone was seen once. This chain connects TRBV14 to TRBJ2-6, with a tentative D call TRBD1 (6 bases). Trimming shortened V by 8 bases and J by 3 bases, and 23 bases separated the two germline ends. CDR1 is SGHDN and CDR2 is FVKESK in the germline V gene. The CDR3 loop spans 18 amino acids. CDR3 sequence: CASAPTRAGTIGANVLTF. CDR3 bases: TGTGCCAGCGCCCCTACAAGGGCAGGGACAATTGGGGCCAACGTCCTGACTTTC.